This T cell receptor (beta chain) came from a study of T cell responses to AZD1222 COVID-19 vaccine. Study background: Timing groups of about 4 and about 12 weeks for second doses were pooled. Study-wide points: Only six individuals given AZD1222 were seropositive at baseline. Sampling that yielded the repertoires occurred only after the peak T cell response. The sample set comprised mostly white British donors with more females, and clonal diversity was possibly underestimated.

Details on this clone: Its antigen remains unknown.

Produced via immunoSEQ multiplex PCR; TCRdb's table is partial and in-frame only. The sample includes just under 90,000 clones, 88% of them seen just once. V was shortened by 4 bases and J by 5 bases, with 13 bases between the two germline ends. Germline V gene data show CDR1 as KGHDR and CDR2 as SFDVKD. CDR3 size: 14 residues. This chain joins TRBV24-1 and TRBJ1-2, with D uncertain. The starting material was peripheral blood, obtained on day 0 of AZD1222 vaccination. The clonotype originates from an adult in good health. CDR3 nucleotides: TGTGCCACCAGTGAGTCCGGGAGAAATTATGGCTACACCTTC. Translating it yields CATSESGRNYGYTF.